This T cell receptor beta chain was profiled in a study of blood T cell repertoires in COVID-19. About the research overall: COVID-19 samples collected from the United States, Italy and Spain covered acute and convalescent phases.

Seattle's enrolled individuals joined amid active infection and were then monitored longitudinally. The V gene's germline CDR1 is LNHDA and CDR2 SQIVND (reference sequence). The ends were cut back, 6 bases at V and 6 bases at J, with 21 bases in the middle. The CDR3 runs 15 residues. How the authors handled the data: Reference gene primers were amplified, and this amplification served to estimate nucleated cell counts. The repertoire was sequenced with immunoSEQ multiplex PCR; TCRdb's copy has only in-frame clones and lacks some. The V and J calls and clone size are taken from that table; D and trimming were inferred from the DNA. The table has fewer than 350,000 clones, roughly nine tenths seen once; the top ten hold more than 10%.

The specimen sequenced was peripheral blood. V gene TRBV19 combines with J gene TRBJ2-7, with a tentative D call TRBD1 (6 bases). This TCR was sampled from a woman in her 30s with COVID-19, enrolled during active disease. The CDR3 reads CASSLQGAGGGEQYF. The CDR3 DNA is TGTGCCAGTAGCCTACAGGGAGCAGGAGGAGGCGAGCAGTACTTC.